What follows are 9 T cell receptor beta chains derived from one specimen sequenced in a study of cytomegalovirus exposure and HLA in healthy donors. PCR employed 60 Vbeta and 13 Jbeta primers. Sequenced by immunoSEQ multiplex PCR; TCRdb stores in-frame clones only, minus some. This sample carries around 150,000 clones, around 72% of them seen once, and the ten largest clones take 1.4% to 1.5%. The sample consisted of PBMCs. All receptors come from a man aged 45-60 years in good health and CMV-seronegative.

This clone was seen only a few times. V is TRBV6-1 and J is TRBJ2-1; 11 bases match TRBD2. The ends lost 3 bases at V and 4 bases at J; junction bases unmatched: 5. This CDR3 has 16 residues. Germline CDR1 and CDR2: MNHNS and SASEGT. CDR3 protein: CASSEVLAGGYNEQFF. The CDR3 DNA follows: TGTGCCAGCAGTGAGGTCCTAGCGGGGGGTTACAATGAGCAGTTCTTC.

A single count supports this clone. Here the CDR3 reads CASSHSDRVIDEQYF. In nucleotides, the CDR3 is TGTGCCAGCAGCCATTCGGACAGGGTTATCGACGAGCAGTACTTC. The V gene is TRBV14, the J gene TRBJ2-7; 8 bases agree with TRBD1. Germline loops: CDR1 SGHDN, CDR2 FVKESK. This CDR3 contains 15 residues. V lost 3 bases and J lost 5; bases outside the gene matches: 9.

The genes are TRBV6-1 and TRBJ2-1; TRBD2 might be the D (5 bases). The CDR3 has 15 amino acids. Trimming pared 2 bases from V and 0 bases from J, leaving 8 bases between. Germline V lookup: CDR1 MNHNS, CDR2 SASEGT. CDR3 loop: CASSERESSYNEQFF. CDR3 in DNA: TGTGCCAGCAGTGAAAGGGAGAGCTCCTACAATGAGCAGTTCTTC.

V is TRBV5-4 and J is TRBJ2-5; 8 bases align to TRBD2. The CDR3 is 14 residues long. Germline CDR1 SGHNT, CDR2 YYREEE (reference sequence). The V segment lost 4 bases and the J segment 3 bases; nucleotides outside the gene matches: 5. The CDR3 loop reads CASSRGLDKETQYF. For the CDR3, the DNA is TGTGCCAGCAGCAGGGGACTAGACAAAGAGACCCAGTACTTC.

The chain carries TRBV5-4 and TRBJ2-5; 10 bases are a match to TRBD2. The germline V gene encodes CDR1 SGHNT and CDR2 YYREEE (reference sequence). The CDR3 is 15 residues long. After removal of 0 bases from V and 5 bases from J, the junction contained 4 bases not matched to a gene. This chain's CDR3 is CASSLAGSGGETQYF. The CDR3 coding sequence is TGTGCCAGCAGCTTGGCAGGTAGCGGGGGGGAGACCCAGTACTTC.

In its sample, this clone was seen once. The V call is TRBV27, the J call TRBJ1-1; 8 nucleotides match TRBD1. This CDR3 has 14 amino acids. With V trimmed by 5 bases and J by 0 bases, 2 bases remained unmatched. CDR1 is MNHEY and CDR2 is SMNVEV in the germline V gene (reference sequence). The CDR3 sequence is CASSPRGLNTEAFF. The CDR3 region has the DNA TGTGCCAGCAGTCCCAGGGGGCTGAACACTGAAGCTTTCTTT.

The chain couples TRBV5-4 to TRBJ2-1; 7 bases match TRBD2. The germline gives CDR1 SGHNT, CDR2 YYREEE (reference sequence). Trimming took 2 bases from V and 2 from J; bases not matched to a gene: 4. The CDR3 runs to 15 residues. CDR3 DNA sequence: TGTGCCAGCAGCTTCCGACTAGCCGCCTACAATGAGCAGTTCTTC. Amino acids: CASSFRLAAYNEQFF.

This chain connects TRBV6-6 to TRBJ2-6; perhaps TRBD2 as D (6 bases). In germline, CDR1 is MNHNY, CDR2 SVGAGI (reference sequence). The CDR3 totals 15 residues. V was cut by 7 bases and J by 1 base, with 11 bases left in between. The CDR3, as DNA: TGTGCCAGCATTCCCGGGGGTTCTGGGGCCAACGTCCTGACTTTC. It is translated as CASIPGGSGANVLTF.

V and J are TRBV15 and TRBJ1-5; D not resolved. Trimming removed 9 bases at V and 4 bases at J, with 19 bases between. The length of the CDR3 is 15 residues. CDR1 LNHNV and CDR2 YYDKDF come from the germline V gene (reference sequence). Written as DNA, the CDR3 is TGTGCCACGAGGTCTCCCGCCCTCCCGAATCAGCCCCAGCATTTT. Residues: CATRSPALPNQPQHF.